Listed below are T cell receptor beta chains from one sample, sequenced in a study of tumor-infiltrating lymphocytes in oesophageal squamous cell carcinoma. TCRdb recomputed calls from the PCR reads with MiXCR, one row per CDR3 protein. The sample holds roughly 21,000 distinct CDR3 sequences, around 39% seen once. The sequencing sample was made of esophageal tumor tissue. These receptors were obtained from a male donor with esophageal squamous cell carcinoma. CDR3s leave out the opening cysteine and the closing phenylalanine or tryptophan. The size entry is marked missing in some rows and otherwise reads once, few, many or a size class.

clone_size,v_call,cdr3_aa
few,TRBV11-1,ASSSSVGYGAKNIQY
many,TRBV7-3,ASSLGTTTGELF
many,TRBV10-2,ASSPTDSNQPQH
-,TRBV10-1,ASSVRSMDTQY
-,TRBV11-2,ASSGGGGRYNEQF
many,TRBV5-1,ASSLGGLAGEETQY
-,TRBV6-1,ASRLTSGGYNEQF
many,TRBV6-1,ASRQTDYEQY
-,TRBV7-8,ASSLTTLRSGGEQF
-,TRBV5-1,ASSLAPHASGTGELY
many,TRBV28,ASSLSPGYEQY
-,TRBV9,ASSVRHLSTDTQY
-,TRBV7-3,ASRLAGGNNEQF
many,TRBV27,ASSFPSGVGYT
large,TRBV7-2,ASSLAGTSGYEQY
few,TRBV19,ASSAYVQGYEQY
few,TRBV7-6,ASSLVAVNTGELF